This section outlines one T cell receptor (beta chain) sequence together with its context. The antigen is undetermined. Axillary draining lymph nodes of breast cancer patients supplied the node samples. TCRdb called the multiplex PCR reads again in MiXCR, with one record for every CDR3 protein. This table holds about 230,000 distinct CDR3 sequences, roughly 30% found once. The V and J ends lost 2 bases and 0 bases, in that order; junction bases with no gene match: 10. Germline V lookup: CDR1 MNHEY, CDR2 SVGEGT. The CDR3 loop spans 19 amino acids. This sample is drawn from a study of breast tumors, draining lymph nodes, adjacent tissues. General study results and limits: Tumor and nontumor repertoires were significantly more similar in luminal-like than in basal-like breast cancer.

The genes are TRBV6-2 or TRBV6-3 and TRBJ1-2, with 12 bases that match TRBD1. The sequenced material came from axillary lymph node tissue. The sequence was obtained from a female donor with breast cancer. Some clones in this sample may be carry-over from other donors' samples. Written as DNA, the CDR3 is TGTGCCAGCAGTTACCTCCGGGACAGGGGGCGACATGCTAACTATGGCTACACCTTC. This encodes CASSYLRDRGRHANYGYTF.